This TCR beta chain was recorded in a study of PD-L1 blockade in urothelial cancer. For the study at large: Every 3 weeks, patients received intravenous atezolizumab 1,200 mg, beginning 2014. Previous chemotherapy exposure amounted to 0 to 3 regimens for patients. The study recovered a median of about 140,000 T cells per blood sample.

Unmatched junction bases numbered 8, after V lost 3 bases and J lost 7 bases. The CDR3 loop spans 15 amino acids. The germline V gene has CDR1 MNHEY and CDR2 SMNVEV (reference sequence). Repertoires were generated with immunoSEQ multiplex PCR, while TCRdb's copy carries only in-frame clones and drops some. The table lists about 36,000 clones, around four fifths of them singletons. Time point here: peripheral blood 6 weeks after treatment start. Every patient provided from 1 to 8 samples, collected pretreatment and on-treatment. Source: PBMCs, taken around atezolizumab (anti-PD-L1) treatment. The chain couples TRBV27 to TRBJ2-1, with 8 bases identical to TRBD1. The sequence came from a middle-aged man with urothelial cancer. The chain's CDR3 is CASSLADRVGNEQFF. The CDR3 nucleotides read TGTGCCAGCAGTTTGGCGGACAGGGTAGGAAATGAGCAGTTCTTC.